This T cell receptor (beta chain) was documented in a study of T cells in Graves' hyperthyroidism and ophthalmopathy. Study-level information: Peripheral blood samples were taken at initial diagnosis, prior to any treatment.

Template material for amplifying TCR beta CDR3 regions consisted of RNA transcripts. With the HTBI primer set, the TCR CDR3 went through a first round of RT-PCR. TCRdb fed the multiplex PCR reads into MiXCR, producing one record per CDR3 protein. The top ten hold around 32% of the sample, which has 700,000 to 950,000 distinct CDR3 sequences, 35% seen once. This clonotype was detected many times. Its antigen is not identified. Deletions cut 8 bases from V and 0 bases from J, with 8 bases between. The CDR3 loop spans 13 amino acids. CDR1 is ENHRY, CDR2 SYGVKD, per germline. Study observations and caveats: Blood held most thyroid clonotypes expanded above 0.001 frequency.

Every diagnosis used clinical symptoms, serum thyroxine and TRAb, thyroid ultrasound and orbital computed tomography. Out of over 9 ml of fresh peripheral blood came the PBMCs. The sequencing sample was made of blood. The V call is TRBV10-3, the J call TRBJ1-5; D ambiguous. This clonotype was obtained from a woman between 35 and 50 years old with Graves' hyperthyroidism. The CDR3 region is CAIGPDSNQPQHF. For the CDR3, the DNA is TGTGCCATCGGACCGGATAGCAATCAGCCCCAGCATTTT.